Listed below are T cell receptor beta chains from one sample, sequenced in a study of PD-1 blockade in mismatch repair-deficient tumors. Profiled with immunoSEQ multiplex PCR; TCRdb holds only in-frame clones, not every one. The data hold some 70,000 clones, with 78% observed a single time. The sequencing used peripheral blood, collected 2 weeks after starting pembrolizumab. The receptors shown here come from an adult with mismatch repair-deficient cancer. The CDR3 runs from the conserved cysteine through the conserved F or W. Each record gives: V gene, CDR3 length, J gene, CDR3 protein.

TRBV6-5	14	TRBJ2-3	CASSYSGGADTQYF
TRBV27	17	TRBJ2-1	CASSPLGAGGPRNEQFF
TRBV6-1	13	TRBJ1-1	CASSRTGNTEAFF
TRBV7-2	14	TRBJ2-1	CASSLLAGANEQFF
TRBV11-3	14	TRBJ2-3	CASKSGASTDTQYF
TRBV28	13	TRBJ1-2	CASSPQGRSGYTF
TRBV6-5	13	TRBJ1-1	CASSYRGNTEAFF
TRBV18	12	TRBJ2-3	CASSPVQDTQYF
TRBV7-9	12	TRBJ2-3	CASSSTTDTQYF
TRBV6-1	16	TRBJ2-1	CASSEFRTAPYNEQFF
TRBV27	14	TRBJ1-2	CASRLTGEAYGYTF
TRBV6-5	13	TRBJ1-5	CASTGQGGQPQHF
TRBV12-5	14	TRBJ2-5	CASGLVLESETQYF
TRBV5-1	16	TRBJ2-2	CASSPFGTDRAGELFF
TRBV27	16	TRBJ2-1	CASSLFRGRGQNEQFF
TRBV19	15	TRBJ1-2	CASSPQGHTLYGYTF
TRBV5-1	16	TRBJ1-3	CASSTDSPSSGNTIYF
TRBV11-3	15	TRBJ2-1	CASSLIPNTRTEQFF
TRBV2	13	TRBJ2-1	CAQGGSSYNEQFF
TRBV4-2	17	TRBJ2-3	CASSQDKDRSLTDTQYF
TRBV5-1	12	TRBJ2-3	CASRGGTDTQYF
TRBV27	14	TRBJ1-5	CASSRDNSNQPQHF
TRBV5-1	14	TRBJ1-1	CASSFTGLNTEAFF
TRBV25-1	15	TRBJ2-1	CASSLRGLGINEQFF
TRBV5-1	14	TRBJ2-5	CASSPGTGGETQYF
TRBV14	16	TRBJ1-2	CASSHRTGTINYGYTF
TRBV7-9	13	TRBJ2-7	CASSLGEIYEQYF
TRBV9	16	TRBJ2-2	CASSARTSRNTGELFF
TRBV28	13	TRBJ1-1	CASSLIKGSEAFF
TRBV6-5	14	TRBJ1-2	CASSRSVEANGYTF
TRBV19	14	TRBJ2-7	CASSMGIKGYEQYF
TRBV9	14	TRBJ2-1	CASSRDSSYNEQFF
TRBV4-2	15	TRBJ1-4	CASSQTGTSNEKLFF
TRBV30	15	TRBJ2-5	CAWIPLAGVYETQYF